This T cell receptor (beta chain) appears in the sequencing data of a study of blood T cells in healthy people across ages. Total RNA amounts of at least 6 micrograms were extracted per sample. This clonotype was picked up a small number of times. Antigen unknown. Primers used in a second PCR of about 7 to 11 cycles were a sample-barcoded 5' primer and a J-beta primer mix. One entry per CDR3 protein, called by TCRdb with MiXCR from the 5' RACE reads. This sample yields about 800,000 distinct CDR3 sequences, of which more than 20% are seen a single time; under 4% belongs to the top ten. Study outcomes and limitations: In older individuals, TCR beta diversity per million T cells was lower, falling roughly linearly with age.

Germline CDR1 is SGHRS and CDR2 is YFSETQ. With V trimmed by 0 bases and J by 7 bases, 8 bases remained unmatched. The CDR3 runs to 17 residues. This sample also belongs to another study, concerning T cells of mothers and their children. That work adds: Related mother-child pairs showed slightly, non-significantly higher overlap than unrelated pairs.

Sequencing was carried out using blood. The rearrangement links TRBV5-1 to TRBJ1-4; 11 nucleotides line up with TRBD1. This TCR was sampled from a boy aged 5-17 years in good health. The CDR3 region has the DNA TGCGCCAGCAGCTTGGACCCTGGGGGGACAGGGGGTGAAAAACTGTTTTTT. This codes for CASSLDPGGTGGEKLFF.